The 16 T cell receptor beta chains in this list originate from one sample, sequenced in a study of breast tumors, draining lymph nodes, adjacent tissues. Breast cancer patients provided tissue from their axillary draining lymph nodes. TCRdb called the multiplex PCR reads again in MiXCR, with one record for every CDR3 protein. Among 150,000 to 200,000 distinct CDR3 sequences listed, roughly 35% were seen once. Sequencing input: axillary lymph node tissue. These TCRs come from a female donor with breast cancer. Some clones in this sample may be carry-over from other donors' samples.

This clonotype came up many times. The J gene is TRBJ2-7, the V gene TRBV20-1; TRBD2 matches at 10 bases. CDR1 is DFQATT and CDR2 is SNEGSKA in the germline V gene (reference sequence). V lost 3 bases to trimming and J lost 5 bases; unmatched junction nucleotides: 4. The CDR3 sequence is 13 residues long. CDR3 in amino acids: CSARLAGVHEQYF. CDR3 DNA: TGCAGTGCTAGGCTAGCGGGAGTCCACGAGCAGTACTTC.

This clonotype was recorded many times. This chain connects TRBV10-1 to TRBJ2-2; D remains unclear. The V end was cut by 5 bases, the J end by 4 bases, with 14 bases between. This CDR3 contains 15 residues. Germline CDR1 is WNHNN and CDR2 is SYGVQD (reference sequence). The CDR3 region has the DNA TGCGCCAGCAGTCCCCCGGGTGCCGGCACCGGGGAGCTGTTTTTT. Amino acids: CASSPPGAGTGELFF.

This clonotype occurred many times. This rearrangement joins TRBV10-2 to TRBJ2-5; no definite D call. This CDR3 comprises 12 residues. Per the germline V gene, CDR1 is WSHSY and CDR2 is SAAADI. V lost 6 bases, J lost 2 bases, and 7 bases lay in between. The CDR3 loop is CASSLIQETQYF. The DNA for the CDR3 is TGCGCCAGCAGCCTAATACAAGAGACCCAGTACTTC.

This clonotype turned up a few times. One base away lies a much larger clone, so this may be a sequencing read error. The rearrangement joins TRBV5-6 to TRBJ2-1; TRBD2 might be the D (6 bases). Germline V gives CDR1 SGHDT, CDR2 YYEEEE. The CDR3 covers 12 residues. CDR3 amino acids: CASSVSGVEQLF. CDR3 sequence (DNA): TGTGCCAGCAGCGTATCGGGGGTAGAGCAGCTCTTC.

This clonotype was seen ten or more times. This sequence joins TRBV20-1 and TRBJ2-6; 12 nucleotides match TRBD2. V shed 0 bases, J shed 0 bases, and the junction held 6 bases outside the gene matches. The CDR3 totals 19 residues. Germline lookup yields CDR1 DFQATT and CDR2 SNEGSKA (reference sequence). For the CDR3, the DNA is TGCAGTGCTAGAGATGCACTAGCGGGAGGTCCCTCTGGGGCCAACGTCCTGACTTTC. It specifies CSARDALAGGPSGANVLTF.

This clonotype occurred many times. This sequence joins TRBV27 and TRBJ2-5, with a weak D call TRBD1 (5 bases). This CDR3 has 15 amino acids. V was shortened by 3 bases and J by 4 bases, with 15 bases between the two germline ends. Germline CDR1 MNHEY, CDR2 SMNVEV (reference sequence). The CDR3 bases are TGTGCCAGCAGTTTTTACGCCCAAAGGGGAGAGACCCAGTACTTC. Its protein product is CASSFYAQRGETQYF.

V usage is TRBV28 and J usage is TRBJ1-1; TRBD1 matches 7 bases. V was clipped by 6 bases and J by 4 bases; unmatched bases: 8. The CDR3 spans 14 residues. Germline CDR1 is MDHEN and CDR2 is SYDVKM. Here the CDR3 reads CASSQNDRVTEAFF. DNA of the CDR3: TGTGCCAGCAGCCAAAACGACAGGGTCACTGAAGCTTTCTTT.

The gene calls are TRBV5-1 and TRBJ2-4; 8 bases agree with TRBD2. V shed 0 bases, J shed 1 base, and the junction held 0 bases outside the gene matches. The CDR3 totals 15 residues. CDR1 and CDR2 (germline): SGHRS, YFSETQ. The CDR3, as DNA: TGCGCCAGCAGCTTGGGCGGGAGGGCCAAAAACATTCAGTACTTC. This codes for CASSLGGRAKNIQYF. The variable domain in full, completed from reference TRBV5-1 and TRBJ2-4, reads KAGVTQTPRYLIKTRGQQVTLSCSPISGHRSVSWYQQTPGQGLQFLFEYFSETQRNKGNFPGRFSGRQFSNSRSEMNVSTLELGDSALYLCASSLGGRAKNIQYFGAGTRLSVL.

This clonotype was seen many times. This chain links TRBV6-5 with TRBJ2-1; 8 nucleotides match TRBD2. V lost 7 bases and J lost 5; bases outside the gene matches: 7. Germline CDR1 is MNHEY and CDR2 is SVGAGI. This CDR3 contains 14 residues. Here the CDR3 reads CASKAAGVNNEQFF. The CDR3 region has the DNA TGTGCCAGCAAAGCAGCGGGAGTGAACAATGAGCAGTTCTTC.

Remarks on this clonotype: This may come from a read error, since a much larger clone is one base off. The V gene is TRBV5-1, the J gene TRBJ2-5; D possibly corresponds to TRBD1 (6 bases). The CDR3 is 12 residues long. The germline V gene encodes CDR1 SGHRS and CDR2 YFSETQ. This chain's CDR3 is CASSASGETHYF. The CDR3 nucleotides are TGCGCCAGCAGCGCCTCAGGGGAGACCCACTACTTC.

This clonotype has at least ten counts. The chain couples TRBV6-2 or TRBV6-3 to TRBJ2-7; 14 bases align to TRBD2. V lost 6 bases and J lost 2; bases outside the gene matches: 6. Germline-derived CDR1 and CDR2 are MNHEY and SVGEGT. The CDR3 length is 16 residues. The CDR3 sequence: CASSQPGLAGAYEQYF. The DNA of the CDR3 is TGTGCCAGCAGCCAACCGGGACTAGCGGGGGCCTACGAGCAGTACTTC.

This clonotype was recorded only once. The chain recombines TRBV13 with TRBJ1-3; D call uncertain. V lost 0 bases to trimming and J lost 2 bases, with 5 bases between them. The CDR3 has 14 residues. The germline V gene encodes CDR1 PRHDT and CDR2 FYEKMQ (reference sequence). The CDR3 DNA is TGTGCCAGCAGCTTAGGGAGGACTGGAAACACCATATATTTT. It encodes CASSLGRTGNTIYF.

The chain links TRBV6-5 to TRBJ2-3, with D tentatively TRBD1 or TRBD2 (5 bases each). Between the trimmed V and J ends, which lost 10 bases and 11 bases, there was a span of 19 bases. Germline values: CDR1 MNHEY, CDR2 SVGAGI. There are 12 residues in the CDR3. The CDR3 bases are TGTGCCACCGAGGGACCTATCAATGAGCAGTATTTT. This translates into CATEGPINEQYF.

Regarding this clonotype: A much larger clone lies one base from this, so it may be a read error. V is TRBV3-1 and J is TRBJ1-5; no reliable D call. V gave up 5 bases and J gave up 3 bases, with 14 bases separating them. The CDR3 contains 15 residues. The germline V gene encodes CDR1 LGHDT and CDR2 YNNKEL (reference sequence). The CDR3 region is CASSNGPWDNQPQHF. For the CDR3, the DNA is TGTGCCAGCAGCAATGGGCCCTGGGACAATCAGCCCCAGCATTTT.

On this clonotype itself: Since a much larger clone is just one base distant, this may be a read error. V gene TRBV6-1 combines with J gene TRBJ2-7; D ambiguous. This CDR3 comprises 12 residues. The V gene's germline CDR1 is MNHNS and CDR2 SASEGT. Between the trimmed V and J ends, which lost 5 bases and 4 bases, there was a span of 9 bases. The CDR3 region is CASSQLGYEQYF. The CDR3, as DNA: TGTGCCAGCAGTCAATTGGGGTACGAGCAGTACTTC.

This clonotype was seen repeatedly, ten times or more. V usage is TRBV19 and J usage is TRBJ1-6, with 10 bases matching TRBD1. Germline loops: CDR1 LNHDA, CDR2 SQIVND (reference sequence). The trim removed 3 bases at V and 9 bases at J, leaving 8 bases unmatched. This CDR3 is built from 16 residues. The CDR3 bases are TGTGCCAGTAGTATTGAGCCGGGACAGGGGAGTTCACCCCTCCACTTT. This translates into CASSIEPGQGSSPLHF.